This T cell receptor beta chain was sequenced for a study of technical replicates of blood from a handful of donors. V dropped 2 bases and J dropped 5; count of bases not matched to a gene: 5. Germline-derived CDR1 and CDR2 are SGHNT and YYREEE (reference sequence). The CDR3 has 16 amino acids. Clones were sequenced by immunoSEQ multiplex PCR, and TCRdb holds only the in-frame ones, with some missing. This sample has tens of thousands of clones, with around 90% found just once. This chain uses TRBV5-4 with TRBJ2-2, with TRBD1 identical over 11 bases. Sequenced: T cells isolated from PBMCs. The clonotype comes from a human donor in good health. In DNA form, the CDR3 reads TGTGCCAGCAGCTTTGGACAGGGGGCGGATACCGGGGAGCTGTTTTTT. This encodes CASSFGQGADTGELFF.